This T cell receptor (beta chain) was documented in a study of cytomegalovirus exposure and HLA in healthy donors. Looked up from germline, CDR1 is SNHLY and CDR2 is FYNNEI. The ends were cut back, 5 bases at V and 8 bases at J, with 9 bases in the middle. The CDR3 covers 11 residues. The PCR was carried out with 60 Vbeta primers and 13 Jbeta primers. The table came from immunoSEQ multiplex PCR; TCRdb's copy has only in-frame clones and leaves some out. Its clone listing holds some 75,000 clones. About this clone: Its specificity is not known.

Overall study results and limits: The productive fraction for most TCR beta V segments was about 87% or about 30% in an earlier analysis.

The chain combines TRBV2 with TRBJ1-1, with D perhaps matching TRBD1 (6 bases). The TCR comes from a man in his forties or fifties in good health and CMV-seronegative. The sequenced sample consisted of PBMCs. The CDR3: CASSIGTEAFF. The CDR3, as DNA: TGTGCCAGCAGTATTGGGACAGAAGCTTTCTTT.